This entry lists 22 T cell receptor beta chains sequenced from one sample in a study of T-cell memory formation after mild COVID-19. MiXCR was run by TCRdb on the 5' RACE reads, yielding one entry per CDR3 protein. The sample lists more than 250,000 distinct CDR3 sequences, 15% to 20% occurring once. Sequencing was performed on PBMCs or a T cell subset sorted from them (not recorded which). Every receptor here comes from a man aged 18-30 years who had mild COVID-19 (a few samples of this study predate the infection). Cell type and time point are not known.

The V call is TRBV6-5, the J call TRBJ2-7; no definite D call. The CDR3 is 13 residues long. Trimming removed 6 bases at V and 5 bases at J, with 14 bases between. Germline V gene sequence: CDR1 MNHEY, CDR2 SVGAGI. CDR3 protein: CASRKSPFDEQYV. For the CDR3, the DNA is TGTGCCAGCAGGAAGAGTCCTTTCGACGAGCAGTACGTC.

The sample holds many counts of this clonotype. The V gene is TRBV7-2, the J gene TRBJ2-1; 12 positions match TRBD2. V was clipped by 4 bases and J by 6 bases; unmatched bases: 4. Germline V gives CDR1 SGHTA, CDR2 FQGNSA. There are 15 residues in the CDR3. The CDR3: CASSWTSGVSNEQFF. As DNA, the CDR3 is TGTGCCAGCAGCTGGACTAGCGGGGTGTCCAATGAGCAGTTCTTC.

This chain joins TRBV12-3 or TRBV12-4 and TRBJ2-3; D possibly corresponds to TRBD2 (5 bases). The CDR3 totals 14 residues. V dropped 4 bases and J dropped 1 base, with 9 bases sitting between them. CDR3 loop: CASSSGLRTDTQYF. In DNA, the CDR3 is TGTGCCAGCAGTTCGGGGTTACGCACAGATACGCAGTATTTT.

The chain is built from TRBV6-6 and TRBJ2-2; 9 positions agree with TRBD2. Germline values: CDR1 MNHNY, CDR2 SVGAGI (reference sequence). The CDR3 has 17 amino acids. V trimming: 6 bases; J trimming: 0 bases; junction bases outside the gene matches: 8. This CDR3 is CASRKQRGDPNTGELFF. In nucleotides, the CDR3 is TGTGCCAGCAGAAAGCAGCGGGGGGACCCGAACACCGGGGAGCTGTTTTTT.

The V and J genes are TRBV9 and TRBJ1-2, with D uncertain. Germline V lookup: CDR1 SGDLS, CDR2 YYNGEE. The CDR3 extends over 16 amino acids. Between the trimmed V and J ends, which lost 3 bases and 2 bases, there was a span of 17 bases. The DNA for the CDR3 is TGTGCCAGCAGCGGCTACTCGTCGGGGAAAAACTATGGCTACACCTTC. This translates into CASSGYSSGKNYGYTF. Variable domain in full (rest from reference TRBV9 and TRBJ1-2): DSGVTQTPKHLITATGQRVTLRCSPRSGDLSVYWYQQSLDQGLQFLIQYYNGEERAKGNILERFSAQQFPDLHSELNLSSLELGDSALYFCASSGYSSGKNYGYTFGSGTRLTVV.

This clonotype was counted only a few times. The V gene is TRBV4-3, the J gene TRBJ2-1, with TRBD1 as a possible D gene (6 bases). Trimming removed 3 bases at V and 4 bases at J, with 16 bases between. The CDR3 consists of 16 residues. CDR1 is LGHNA and CDR2 is YSLEER in the germline V gene. The CDR3, as DNA: TGCGCCAGCAGCCAGAGTTGGGGGCGCGGATACAATGAGCAGTTCTTC. Encoded protein: CASSQSWGRGYNEQFF.

This clonotype occurred many times. V is TRBV24-1 and J is TRBJ2-5; maybe TRBD1 (5 bases). The germline gives CDR1 KGHDR, CDR2 SFDVKD. CDR3 length: 13 amino acids. V lost 4 bases and J lost 12, with 17 bases in between. The DNA of the CDR3 is TGTGCCACCAGTGACCCTCGACAGCCCTCGGAGTACTTC. This codes for CATSDPRQPSEYF.

The CDR3 DNA is TGTGCCAGCAGCTCACCGGGACTAGGGGAAGAGACCCAGTACTTC. As protein: CASSSPGLGEETQYF. This chain uses TRBV7-8 with TRBJ2-5; 8 nucleotides line up with TRBD2. Per the germline V gene, CDR1 is SGHVS and CDR2 is FQNEAQ. This CDR3 is 15 amino acids long. The V segment lost 4 bases and the J segment 3 bases; nucleotides outside the gene matches: 7.

This clonotype was counted at least ten times. This sequence joins TRBV7-2 and TRBJ2-4, with D unclear. Per the germline V gene, CDR1 is SGHTA and CDR2 is FQGNSA. V dropped 0 bases and J dropped 8 bases, with 11 bases sitting between them. The CDR3 runs to 14 residues. The CDR3 bases are TGTGCCAGCAGCTTAGCAGGCCCTCGGGACATTCAGTACTTC. Translated: CASSLAGPRDIQYF.

This clonotype came up a few times. This rearrangement joins TRBV5-4 to TRBJ2-5; D assignment may be TRBD1 or TRBD2 (5 bases each). The V and J ends lost 0 bases and 5 bases respectively, with 11 bases between them. The CDR3 runs 14 residues. Germline CDR1 and CDR2: SGHNT and YYREEE (reference sequence). This CDR3 reads CASSLGGAAETQYF. The CDR3 DNA reads TGTGCCAGCAGCTTGGGAGGGGCCGCGGAGACCCAGTACTTC.

This clonotype was observed many times. V and J are TRBV4-1 and TRBJ2-7, with 12 bases that match TRBD1. The CDR3 covers 17 residues. V was pared by 3 bases and J by 7 bases, with 13 bases of the junction left unmatched. Germline assignment: CDR1 MGHRA and CDR2 YSYEKL. The CDR3, as DNA: TGCGCCAGCAGCCACCCCACGCCGGGACAGGGGGCGTTGGAGCAGTACTTC. Encoded protein: CASSHPTPGQGALEQYF.

The rearrangement links TRBV5-6 to TRBJ2-2, with 9 bases lining up with TRBD1. Unmatched junction bases numbered 7, after V lost 4 bases and J lost 3 bases. Germline CDR1 is SGHDT and CDR2 is YYEEEE. This CDR3 is 16 amino acids long. The DNA of the CDR3 is TGTGCCAGCAGCCTGACAGGGGGTGGTGACACCGGGGAGCTGTTTTTT. This translates into CASSLTGGGDTGELFF.

The gene calls are TRBV20-1 and TRBJ2-3; 7 bases are shared with TRBD2. The V gene end was trimmed by 6 bases and the J gene end by 1 base; junction bases not matched to a gene: 7. Germline assignment: CDR1 DFQATT and CDR2 SNEGSKA (reference sequence). The CDR3 runs to 14 residues. The CDR3 DNA sequence: TGCAGTGCGCGAGCGGGGCTAGGCACAGATACGCAGTATTTT. Its protein product is CSARAGLGTDTQYF.

V is TRBV6-1 and J is TRBJ1-2; no firm D call. The CDR3 consists of 14 residues. V dropped 2 bases and J dropped 2 bases, with 9 bases sitting between them. Per germline, CDR1 MNHNS and CDR2 SASEGT. The CDR3 region is CASSEIGQNYGYTF. For the CDR3, the DNA is TGTGCCAGCAGTGAAATAGGGCAGAACTATGGCTACACCTTC.

This chain joins TRBV3-1 and TRBJ2-3; D might be TRBD2 (5 bases). CDR1 and CDR2 (germline): LGHDT, YNNKEL (reference sequence). The CDR3 totals 13 residues. The V gene lost 5 bases and the J gene lost 6 bases, with 12 bases spanning the gap. The CDR3 sequence: CASSSLGGDTQYF. The CDR3 DNA is TGTGCCAGCAGCTCCCTAGGCGGGGATACGCAGTATTTT.

This clonotype was observed many times. The chain employs TRBV20-1 and TRBJ2-4; D not resolved. CDR1 and CDR2 (germline): DFQATT, SNEGSKA (reference sequence). The CDR3 has 13 residues. With 5 bases removed from V and 1 base from J, the gap between germline ends came to 9 bases. The CDR3, as DNA: TGCAGTGCTCCTTCCCTGGCCAAAAACATTCAGTACTTC. It yields the protein CSAPSLAKNIQYF.

This rearrangement joins TRBV5-1 to TRBJ1-2; 9 nucleotides align to TRBD1. There are 14 residues in the CDR3. Per germline, CDR1 SGHRS and CDR2 YFSETQ. Trimming removed 4 bases from V and 0 bases from J; junction bases left unmatched: 1. CDR3 region: CASSGQGTNYGYTF. The CDR3 nucleotides are TGCGCCAGCAGCGGACAGGGGACTAACTATGGCTACACCTTC. The full variable domain, completed using reference TRBV5-1 and TRBJ1-2, is KAGVTQTPRYLIKTRGQQVTLSCSPISGHRSVSWYQQTPGQGLQFLFEYFSETQRNKGNFPGRFSGRQFSNSRSEMNVSTLELGDSALYLCASSGQGTNYGYTFGSGTRLTVV.

The chain uses TRBV24-1 and TRBJ2-1; D is uncertain. Germline CDR1 KGHDR, CDR2 SFDVKD. The CDR3 sequence is 13 residues long. The V gene lost 5 bases and the J gene lost 2 bases, with 6 bases spanning the gap. The CDR3 DNA follows: TGTGCCACCAGTGCTGGGACCTACAATGAGCAGTTCTTC. It codes for CATSAGTYNEQFF.

This clonotype was seen a handful of times. The chain has TRBV10-3 and TRBJ2-1, with 10 bases lining up with TRBD2. J was trimmed by 10 bases and V by 6 bases; bases with no gene match: 9. Per the germline V gene, CDR1 is ENHRY and CDR2 is SYGVKD. The CDR3 contains 14 residues. The CDR3 region is CAISRLTSGSEQFF. DNA for the CDR3: TGTGCCATCAGCCGTCTGACTAGCGGGTCCGAGCAGTTCTTC.

The J gene is TRBJ1-6, the V gene TRBV9; the D is unclear. CDR1 and CDR2 from the germline V gene are SGDLS and YYNGEE. V lost 3 bases, J lost 11 bases, and 12 bases lay in between. The CDR3 loop spans 13 amino acids. CDR3 region: CASSALSNPPLHF. CDR3 bases: TGTGCCAGCAGCGCACTCTCTAACCCACCCCTCCACTTT.

This clonotype was recorded a few times. The chain joins TRBV11-2 to TRBJ1-3; weak D call: TRBD1 (5 bases). Germline V lookup: CDR1 SGHAT, CDR2 FQNNGV. V was pared by 8 bases and J by 3 bases, with 14 bases between. The CDR3 contains 14 residues. CDR3 sequence (DNA): TGTGCCAGCGGTGTGGGGACGGGTGGAAACACCATATATTTT. It yields the protein CASGVGTGGNTIYF. Full variable domain (remainder filled in from reference TRBV11-2 and TRBJ1-3): EAGVAQSPRYKIIEKRQSVAFWCNPISGHATLYWYQQILGQGPKLLIQFQNNGVVDDSQLPKDRFSAERLKGVDSTLKIQPAKLEDSAVYLCASGVGTGGNTIYFGEGSWLTVV.

In its sample, this clonotype was seen a few times. The chain recombines TRBV19 with TRBJ1-1; maybe TRBD1 (6 bases). V lost 6 bases and J lost 5, with 10 bases in between. Germline lookup yields CDR1 LNHDA and CDR2 SQIVND (reference sequence). The CDR3 has 12 amino acids. In DNA, the CDR3 is TGTGCCAGTAGCACGACAGGAACTGAAGCTTTCTTT. Its translation: CASSTTGTEAFF. Full variable domain (missing parts from reference TRBV19 and TRBJ1-1): DGGITQSPKYLFRKEGQNVTLSCEQNLNHDAMYWYRQDPGQGLRLIYYSQIVNDFQKGDIAEGYSVSREKKESFPLTVTSAQKNPTAFYLCASSTTGTEAFFGQGTRLTVV.